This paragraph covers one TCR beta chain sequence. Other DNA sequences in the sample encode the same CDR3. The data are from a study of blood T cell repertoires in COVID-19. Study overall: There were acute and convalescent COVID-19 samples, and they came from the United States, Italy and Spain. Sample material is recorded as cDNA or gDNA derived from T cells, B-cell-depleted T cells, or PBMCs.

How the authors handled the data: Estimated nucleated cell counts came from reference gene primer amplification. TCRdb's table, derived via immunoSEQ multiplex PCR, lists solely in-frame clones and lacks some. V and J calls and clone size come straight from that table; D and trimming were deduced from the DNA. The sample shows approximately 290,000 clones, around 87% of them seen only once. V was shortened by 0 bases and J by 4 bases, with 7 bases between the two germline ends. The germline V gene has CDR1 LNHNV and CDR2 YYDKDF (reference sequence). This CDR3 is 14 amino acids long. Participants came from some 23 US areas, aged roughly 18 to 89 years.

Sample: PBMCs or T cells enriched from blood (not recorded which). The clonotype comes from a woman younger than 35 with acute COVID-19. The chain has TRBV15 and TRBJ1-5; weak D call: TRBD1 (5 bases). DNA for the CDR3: TGTGCCACCAGCAGAGATCGGGGGAATCAGCCCCAGCATTTT. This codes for CATSRDRGNQPQHF.